Here is one T cell receptor beta chain with its context. This clone was seen a handful of times. What this receptor recognizes is not known. No qualities accompany the bases; no much larger clone lies one base away. Each collaborating institution followed its own protocols to collect whole blood in K2EDTA tubes. For TCRbeta analysis, collaborator samples were shipped as frozen whole blood, as isolated PBMCs, or as DNA extracted from either sample type. This specimen belongs to a study of blood T cell repertoires in COVID-19 (dated by TCRdb to 2020 to 2021). With respect to the entire study: Samples covering the acute and convalescent phases of COVID-19 were provided by collaborators in the United States, Italy and Spain. The prospective study material was composed of cDNA or gDNA derived from T cells, B-cell-depleted T cells, or PBMCs. The dataset comprised deeply sampled blood TCRbeta repertoires from subjects exposed to, actively infected with, or recovered from COVID-19. A freely available public database, intended as a resource for researchers studying the immune response to SARS-CoV-2, is where the repertoires were released. The samples were drawn from two sources: the first 160 participants of the ongoing ImmuneRACE study, and 950 to 1,500 subjects contributed by 6 global collaborators. The sample metadata nearly always contained a de-identified subject ID, COVID-19 status, age in years and sex. Where available, HLA class I and class II types were obtained from metadata supplied by the sample provider rather than from assay-based typing. Broad study findings and their caveats: Clinical and demographic metadata were provided uncurated, with the amount varying by source and participant.

Trimming removed 5 bases from V and 7 bases from J; the gene matches leave 2 bases unexplained. Including the terminal cysteine and phenylalanine, the CDR3 comprises 12 residues. The only DNA kept is the CDR3, 36 bases in frame from the first base. CDR1 and CDR2 were assigned from the germline V gene as MNHEY and SVGAGI. TCRbeta CDR3 regions were amplified from genomic DNA by means of the immunoSEQ Assay, a bias-controlled multiplex PCR. In the paper's pipeline: Nucleated cell counts per sample were estimated from amplification of reference gene primers within the assay. To quantify the absolute abundance of each unique TCRbeta CDR3 rearrangement, sequence reads were collapsed and filtered. For each sample, productive Simpson clonality was calculated by taking the square root of Simpson's diversity index across productive rearrangements. Drawn from immuneACCESS, this table holds only the in-frame rearrangements with V and J called that TCRdb kept. Clones are partly lost; checked studies trace under half to an unresolved V gene and leave the rest unexplained. V and J calls and clone size are as listed in that table; D and trimming were resolved from the DNA. Present in this sample are under 200,000 clones, around 80% of which were seen just once. The top ten constitute less than 3.5% of the sample.

This receptor chain uses TRBV6-5 and TRBJ1-2, and 9 junction bases match TRBD1. The specimen sequenced was peripheral blood. The source of this sequence is a woman aged 55-69 years with acute or convalescent COVID-19. The CDR3 protein is CASSTTGGGYTF. The nucleotides read TGTGCCAGCAGTACGACAGGGGGTGGCTACACCTTC.